These 24 T cell receptor beta chains share one sample of origin, sequenced in a study of prognosis after radiotherapy for stage I lung cancer (dated by TCRdb to about 2021). Sequenced using an Illumina HiSeq 3000. Two rounds of multiplex PCR were performed to amplify the TCR beta CDR3 region from genomic DNA. In the first round of PCR, primers specific to each TRBV and TRBJ gene were used, and the primer sequences are filed in Chinese patent CN105087789A. TCRdb passed the public sequencing reads through fastp at Q25 and MiXCR, retaining productive beta sequences. Each CDR3 protein gets just one entry, which takes the most common genes and DNA from the rows behind it. This sample is represented by about 19,000 distinct CDR3 sequences; 40% to 55% of them were singletons. The ten largest clones add up to about 30% of the sample. The material sequenced was PBMCs, taken before or after stereotactic body radiation therapy (not recorded which). The receptors shown here come from a donor aged 50 or older with non-small cell lung cancer.

This chain connects TRBV11-2 to TRBJ2-7; D is possibly TRBD1 (5 bases). V was shortened by 8 bases and J by 1 base, with 15 bases between the two germline ends. The CDR3 consists of 14 residues. In germline, CDR1 is SGHAT, CDR2 FQNNGV. CDR3 protein: CASATSDSSYEQYF. The DNA of the CDR3 is TGTGCCAGCGCTACCTCCGACAGTTCCTACGAGCAGTACTTC. Full variable domain (outside the CDR3, taken from reference TRBV11-2 and TRBJ2-7): EAGVAQSPRYKIIEKRQSVAFWCNPISGHATLYWYQQILGQGPKLLIQFQNNGVVDDSQLPKDRFSAERLKGVDSTLKIQPAKLEDSAVYLCASATSDSSYEQYFGPGTRLTVT.

The table lists this clonotype with a count of one. This CDR3 is CASSSRADYNEQFF. The CDR3 nucleotides read TGTGCCAGCAGCTCTCGGGCCGATTACAATGAGCAGTTCTTC. The chain joins TRBV11-2 to TRBJ2-1; D ambiguous. Deletions cut 4 bases from V and 4 bases from J, with 11 bases between. Germline values: CDR1 SGHAT, CDR2 FQNNGV. CDR3 length: 14 amino acids.

This clonotype has ten or more counts. The rearrangement uses TRBV3-1 and TRBJ2-2; D is perhaps TRBD2 (6 bases). Trimming shortened V by 5 bases and J by 5 bases, and 12 bases separated the two germline ends. The CDR3 runs to 14 residues. Germline V gene lookup returns CDR1 LGHDT and CDR2 YNNKEL (reference sequence). The CDR3 loop reads CASSRLDLTGELFF. In DNA form, the CDR3 reads TGTGCCAGCAGCAGACTAGACCTTACCGGGGAGCTGTTTTTT. The whole variable domain, remainder taken from reference TRBV3-1 and TRBJ2-2, is DTAVSQTPKYLVTQMGNDKSIKCEQNLGHDTMYWYKQDSKKFLKIMFSYNNKELIINETVPNRFSPKSPDKAHLNLHINSLELGDSAVYFCASSRLDLTGELFFGEGSRLTVL.

There are many counts of this clonotype. The rearrangement joins TRBV10-3 to TRBJ2-1; 9 bases align to TRBD1. Trimming cost V 6 bases and J 4 bases; bases outside gene matches: 10. Germline lookup yields CDR1 ENHRY and CDR2 SYGVKD. The CDR3 sequence is 16 residues long. The CDR3 nucleotides are TGTGCCATCAGCGCTGTCCTGGGACAGGGTTACAATGAGCAGTTCTTC. Translating it yields CAISAVLGQGYNEQFF.

The table lists this clonotype with a few counts. The CDR3 coding sequence is TGTGCCAGCAGTTTTTCCAGAACCATCGGCTACACCTTC. It is translated as CASSFSRTIGYTF. The chain employs TRBV28 and TRBJ1-2; D not certain. The germline V and J ends were trimmed by 3 bases and 8 bases, with 13 bases remaining between them. The germline V gene has CDR1 MDHEN and CDR2 SYDVKM. The CDR3 spans 13 residues.

The rearrangement joins TRBV6-2 or TRBV6-3 to TRBJ2-7; D possibly uses TRBD1 or TRBD2 (6 bases each). V gave up 5 bases and J gave up 10 bases, with 18 bases separating them. The germline gives CDR1 MNHEY, CDR2 SVGEGT. This CDR3 has 13 residues. The CDR3 is CASSESTRGDQYF. The CDR3 bases are TGTGCCAGCAGTGAGTCCACGAGGGGGGATCAGTACTTC.

This clonotype has a single count. A read error likely explains this, since a far larger clone differs by one base. V and J are TRBV6-8 and TRBJ2-1; D is perhaps TRBD1 or TRBD2 (5 bases each). This CDR3 region has 17 residues. V dropped 0 bases and J dropped 5 bases, with 17 bases sitting between them. The germline CDR1 and CDR2 sequences are MNHGY and SAAAGT. CDR3 in amino acids: CASSYSRGPSWNNEQFF. DNA for the CDR3: TGTGCCAGCAGTTACTCGAGGGGCCCTAGCTGGAACAATGAGCAGTTCTTC.

In its sample, this clonotype ranks as medium-sized. The gene calls are TRBV27 and TRBJ2-7, with 9 bases lining up with TRBD1. The V gene's germline CDR1 is MNHEY and CDR2 SMNVEV (reference sequence). V gave up 8 bases and J gave up 2 bases; unmatched junction bases: 13. The CDR3 contains 16 residues. The CDR3: CASRYLGTGLPYEQYF. For the CDR3, the DNA is TGTGCCAGCCGTTACCTTGGGACAGGGTTACCCTACGAGCAGTACTTC.

The chain is built from TRBV6-2 or TRBV6-3 and TRBJ2-7; possibly TRBD1 or TRBD2 for D (5 bases each). V was clipped by 5 bases and J by 7 bases, with 15 bases between them. This CDR3 spans 13 amino acids. In germline, CDR1 is MNHEY, CDR2 SVGEGT. The chain's CDR3 is CASSESTRGEQYF. As DNA, the CDR3 is TGTGCCAGCAGTGAGTCCACGAGGGGTGAGCAGTACTTC.

Relative to its sample, this clonotype is medium-sized. This rearrangement joins TRBV28 to TRBJ2-7; D uncertain. Germline loops: CDR1 MDHEN, CDR2 SYDVKM. Deletions cut 3 bases from V and 2 bases from J, with 8 bases between. This CDR3 contains 13 residues. CDR3 region: CASSLQVPYEQYF. CDR3 DNA sequence: TGTGCCAGCAGTTTGCAAGTTCCCTACGAGCAGTACTTC.

Many counts were recorded for this clonotype. This chain links TRBV20-1 with TRBJ1-1; D is undetermined. The CDR3 is 13 amino acids. CDR1 DFQATT and CDR2 SNEGSKA come from the germline V gene (reference sequence). Trimming pared 2 bases from V and 2 bases from J, leaving 9 bases between. As DNA, the CDR3 is TGCAGTGCTAGACATCCGGACAACACTGAAGCTTTCTTT. Residues: CSARHPDNTEAFF.

This clonotype is a singleton in its sample. The gene calls are TRBV12-3 or TRBV12-4 and TRBJ2-3; D could derive from TRBD1 or TRBD2 (5 bases each). Between the trimmed V and J ends, which lost 10 bases and 4 bases, there was a span of 21 bases. The CDR3 runs 15 residues. The chain's CDR3 is CAISNSWGSADTQYF. The CDR3, as DNA: TGTGCCATCAGCAATTCGTGGGGGTCGGCAGATACGCAGTATTTT.

The V and J genes are TRBV9 and TRBJ2-2; D remains ambiguous. Trimming took off 9 bases at V and 1 base at J, with 13 bases between the two ends. The CDR3 is made up of 14 amino acids. Per the germline V gene, CDR1 is SGDLS and CDR2 is YYNGEE. This chain's CDR3 is CAIIVSRNTGELFF. For the CDR3, the DNA is TGTGCCATCATCGTAAGCCGGAACACCGGGGAGCTGTTTTTT.

Only one count was recorded for this clonotype. The genes are TRBV11-2 and TRBJ2-7; 8 bases are a match to TRBD2. CDR1 is SGHAT and CDR2 is FQNNGV in the germline V gene. Germline trimming cut 2 bases from V and 6 bases from J; bases unmatched to any gene: 9. The CDR3 sequence is 15 residues long. In DNA, the CDR3 is TGTGCCAGCAGCTTAACCGACGGGAGGGGTTCCGAGCAGTACTTC. Translating gives CASSLTDGRGSEQYF.

By sample share, this clonotype is medium-sized. The chain combines TRBV19 with TRBJ2-7, with a weak D call TRBD2 (6 bases). The germline CDR1 and CDR2 sequences are LNHDA and SQIVND (reference sequence). This CDR3 is built from 13 residues. Trimming took off 8 bases at V and 9 bases at J, with 20 bases between the two ends. The CDR3 loop is CASPCKALATQYF. CDR3 sequence (DNA): TGTGCCAGTCCCTGTAAGGCTCTAGCGACGCAGTACTTC.

This clonotype was detected many times. The chain joins TRBV6-5 to TRBJ2-5; D may correspond to TRBD1 or TRBD2 (5 bases each). Germline-derived CDR1 and CDR2 are MNHEY and SVGAGI. Trimming cost V 4 bases and J 5 bases, with 17 bases left between them. The CDR3 extends over 15 amino acids. The CDR3 spells CASSSRDPPGETQYF. The CDR3 nucleotides read TGTGCCAGCAGTTCCCGGGACCCCCCAGGCGAGACCCAGTACTTC.

The chain has TRBV5-5 and TRBJ2-1, with a tentative D call TRBD1 (5 bases). Germline CDR1 SGHKS, CDR2 YYEKEE (reference sequence). The CDR3 loop spans 16 amino acids. The V end lost 4 bases, the J end lost 4 bases, and 18 bases lay between the germline ends. In DNA form, the CDR3 reads TGTGCCAGCAGCGGAGCAGGGCCCAACTCTTACAATGAGCAGTTCTTC. Translating it yields CASSGAGPNSYNEQFF.

This clonotype was counted ten times or more. V gene TRBV11-2 combines with J gene TRBJ2-3; D is perhaps TRBD1 or TRBD2 (5 bases each). Between the trimmed V and J ends, which lost 5 bases and 0 bases, there was a span of 15 bases. The germline CDR1 and CDR2 sequences are SGHAT and FQNNGV. The CDR3 runs to 16 residues. The CDR3 DNA is TGTGCCAGCAGCCTCCTTAGTTGGGGGAGCACAGATACGCAGTATTTT. Translating it yields CASSLLSWGSTDTQYF.

At least ten counts were recorded for this clonotype. The chain uses TRBV4-2 and TRBJ2-7, with D perhaps TRBD2 (5 bases). CDR3 length equals 14 residues. From germline, CDR1 is LGHNA and CDR2 YNFKEQ. The V gene lost 3 bases and the J gene lost 2 bases, with 11 bases spanning the gap. CDR3 DNA: TGTGCCAGCAGCCATCTGGAGCGGACCTACGAGCAGTACTTC. This sequence encodes CASSHLERTYEQYF.

On this clonotype itself: This clone may be a read error of a much larger clone one base away. The rearrangement joins TRBV6-5 to TRBJ2-2; tentatively, D is TRBD2 (5 bases). Looked up from germline, CDR1 is MNHEY and CDR2 is SVGAGI. V was shortened by 4 bases and J by 5 bases, with 14 bases between the two germline ends. The CDR3 has 15 amino acids. The CDR3 sequence is CASSSRAAETGELFF. The CDR3 DNA reads TGTGCCAGCAGTTCCAGAGCGGCAGAGACCGGGGAGCTGTTTTTT.

This clonotype was counted a single time. The conserved final phenylalanine or tryptophan is absent from the CDR3, which likely points to a read error. The gene calls are TRBV11-2 and TRBJ2-7; 8 bases map to TRBD2. The CDR3 is 14 amino acids. V shed 5 bases and J 5 bases; nucleotides not matched to a gene: 8. Germline values: CDR1 SGHAT, CDR2 FQNNGV. The CDR3 spells CASSPGGAINEQYS. CDR3 nucleotides: TGTGCCAGCAGCCCCGGGGGGGCTATAAACGAGCAGTACTCC.

Comments on this clonotype: A read error is likely, as this CDR3 ends without the conserved phenylalanine or tryptophan. The chain links TRBV9 to TRBJ2-7; 13 nucleotides match TRBD2. The CDR3 loop spans 20 amino acids. Germline CDR1 SGDLS, CDR2 YYNGEE. The CDR3 spells CASSVGASGTSGISSYEQYL. DNA for the CDR3: TGTGCCAGTAGCGTAGGGGCCAGCGGGACTAGCGGGATTTCGTCCTACGAGCAGTACCTC.

The chain has TRBV7-8 and TRBJ2-7; no reliable D call. The CDR3 is 13 amino acids. Germline V CDR1 and CDR2: SGHVS, FQNEAQ. V lost 7 bases to trimming and J lost 7 bases, with 17 bases between them. The CDR3 sequence is CASIIARLGEQYF. CDR3 coding DNA: TGTGCCAGCATCATCGCCCGGCTGGGTGAGCAGTACTTC.

In this sample, this clonotype turned up many times. V is TRBV7-3 and J is TRBJ1-3, with D uncertain. V dropped 6 bases and J dropped 0 bases, with 15 bases sitting between them. Germline lookup yields CDR1 SGHTA and CDR2 FQGTGA. The CDR3 covers 16 residues. The CDR3 reads CASRSLNVGSGNTIYF. The CDR3 DNA reads as TGTGCCAGCAGGTCACTCAACGTCGGCTCTGGAAACACCATATATTTT.